Described below is a single T cell receptor beta chain sequence and its context. Its antigen is unidentified. This entry belongs to a study of CD8+ T cells in alopecia areata. The wider study: Those patients who were treated received oral tofacitinib, which was given at 5 to 10 mg twice daily for moderate-to-severe alopecia areata. Once tofacitinib had been taken for 6 to 18 months, 6 months off drug followed. General study findings and limits: Scalp samples also yield sequences of resident alphabeta T cells from normal skin.

TCR sequencing used cDNA made by reverse transcription of extracted RNA. Only in-frame clones appear in the TCRdb table, and some are missing; sequencing was by immunoSEQ multiplex PCR. The data hold 150,000 to 200,000 clones, with 67% observed a single time. Germline-derived CDR1 and CDR2 are MNHEY and SMNVEV (reference sequence). Between the trimmed V and J ends, which lost 7 bases and 6 bases, there was a span of 15 bases. The CDR3 spans 13 residues. Individuals with alopecia areata gave both lesional scalp punch biopsies and peripheral blood for collection. The origin of this receptor is a human donor with alopecia areata. The sequences come from CD8+ T cells sorted from blood, collected at week 0. The rearrangement links TRBV27 to TRBJ1-2; perhaps TRBD1 as D (5 bases). This CDR3 is CASKVEGPNGYTF. CDR3 nucleotide sequence: TGTGCCAGCAAGGTTGAGGGGCCCAATGGCTACACCTTC.